These T cell receptor beta chains were read from a single sample in a study of identifying expanded T cells in peripheral blood. The protocol was immunoSEQ multiplex PCR, while the TCRdb copy is restricted to in-frame clones and leaves out a portion. The table has under 150,000 clones, 75% to 90% seen once. Sequenced sample: blood. Every receptor here comes from a person aged 18 to 75 in good health. CDR3s include the opening cysteine and the closing phenylalanine or tryptophan. Each record gives: CDR3 length, V gene, CDR3 protein.

>14|TRBV9
CASSLRQGATEAFF
>14|TRBV7-3
CASSLTAISGEQYF
>15|TRBV30
CAWRLPGTGRYGYTF
>15|TRBV6-1
CASSGGDVGNQPQHF
>13|TRBV2
CASSLLGEELVYF
>14|TRBV5-4
CASSARDGYLEQYF
>16|TRBV4-1
CASSHEPGQTYNEQFF
>12|TRBV2
CASSTTGYEQYF
>15|TRBV6-5
CASTLAGGLSYEQYF
>13|TRBV19
CASSLQGGHEQFF
>14|TRBV6-4
CASSEGAGGDTQYF
>15|TRBV5-1
CASSLALGGGTEAFF
>15|TRBV25-1
CASSPSDRGAYEQYF
>15|TRBV6-1
CASSAPPGTANEQYF
>16|TRBV5-4
CASSLGLAGGYYEQYF
>13|TRBV6-5
CAIVGGGTYEQYF
>15|TRBV25-1
CASSEWTRNDAEAFF
>14|TRBV5-1
CASSHDRSSYEQYF
>15|TRBV28
CASSRLISGANVLTF